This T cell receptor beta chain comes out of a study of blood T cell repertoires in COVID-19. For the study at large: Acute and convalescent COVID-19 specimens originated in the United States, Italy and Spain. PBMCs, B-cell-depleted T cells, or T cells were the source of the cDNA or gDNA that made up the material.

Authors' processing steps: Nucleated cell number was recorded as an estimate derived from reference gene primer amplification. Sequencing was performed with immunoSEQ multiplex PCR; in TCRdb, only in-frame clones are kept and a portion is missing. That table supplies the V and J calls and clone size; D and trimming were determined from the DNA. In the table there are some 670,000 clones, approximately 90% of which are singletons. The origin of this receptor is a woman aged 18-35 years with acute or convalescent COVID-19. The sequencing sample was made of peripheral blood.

CDR3: CSASSGAGDTQYF. The CDR3 DNA is TGCAGTGCTAGTTCAGGGGCCGGTGATACGCAGTATTTT. V and J are TRBV20-1 and TRBJ2-3, with TRBD1 as a possible D gene (6 bases). The CDR3 spans 13 residues. The germline CDR1 and CDR2 sequences are DFQATT and SNEGSKA (reference sequence). V was pared by 3 bases and J by 6 bases, with 13 bases between.